The 25 T cell receptor beta chains reported below all come from one sample, sequenced in a study of blood T cell repertoires in COVID-19. Profiling relied on immunoSEQ multiplex PCR, and the TCRdb table lists in-frame clones only, not all of them. This sample has approximately 190,000 clones, with around 79% found just once. The material sequenced was peripheral blood. The receptors shown here come from a man aged 60-69 years with active or convalescent COVID-19.

The gene calls are TRBV5-1 and TRBJ2-3, with TRBD2 as a possible D gene (5 bases). The germline CDR1 and CDR2 sequences are SGHRS and YFSETQ. The CDR3 contains 14 residues. Trimming removed 0 bases from V and 6 bases from J, with 11 bases in between. Written as DNA, the CDR3 is TGCGCCAGCAGCTTGGGGCGGGCGTCGGATACGCAGTATTTT. Translation gives CASSLGRASDTQYF.

The chain links TRBV18 to TRBJ2-7, with 10 bases matching TRBD1. V shed 5 bases and J 2 bases; nucleotides not matched to a gene: 3. Germline V gives CDR1 KGHSH, CDR2 LQKENI. The CDR3 extends over 14 amino acids. CDR3 protein: CASSSGQGTYEQYF. In DNA form, the CDR3 reads TGTGCCAGCTCATCGGGACAGGGGACCTACGAGCAGTACTTC.

The chain is built from TRBV28 and TRBJ2-5; 8 bases match TRBD2. Per the germline V gene, CDR1 is MDHEN and CDR2 is SYDVKM. J was trimmed by 4 bases and V by 3 bases; bases with no gene match: 7. There are 15 residues in the CDR3. The CDR3 DNA follows: TGTGCCAGCAGTTTCCGAGCGGGAGTAGTAGAGACCCAGTACTTC. This codes for CASSFRAGVVETQYF.

The chain is built from TRBV7-3 and TRBJ2-2; 10 positions match TRBD2. The CDR3 runs to 19 residues. Germline CDR1 and CDR2: SGHTA and FQGTGA. J was trimmed by 3 bases and V by 4 bases; bases with no gene match: 14. In DNA, the CDR3 is TGTGCCAGCAGCTCCAGTAATCCGGGACTAGCGTCCGACACCGGGGAGCTGTTTTTT. It translates to CASSSSNPGLASDTGELFF.

The V and J genes are TRBV7-3 and TRBJ2-2, with TRBD2 as a possible D gene (5 bases). Per the germline V gene, CDR1 is SGHTA and CDR2 is FQGTGA. The V and J ends lost 3 bases and 4 bases respectively, with 12 bases between them. The CDR3 is made up of 15 amino acids. CDR3 in DNA: TGTGCCAGCAGCTTCCGGGATAGCGCCACCGGGGAGCTGTTTTTT. Translation gives CASSFRDSATGELFF.

This clone was counted once. The chain couples TRBV7-9 to TRBJ2-7, with TRBD1 as a possible D gene (5 bases). Between the trimmed V and J ends, which lost 5 bases and 3 bases, there was a span of 14 bases. The CDR3 sequence is 14 residues long. CDR1 SEHNR and CDR2 FQNEAQ come from the germline V gene (reference sequence). CDR3 nucleotides: TGTGCCAGCAGCCCTGGACACCCTGTCTACGAGCAGTACTTC. Its translation: CASSPGHPVYEQYF.

This chain uses TRBV6-2 or TRBV6-3 with TRBJ1-2; D uncertain. Deletions cut 4 bases from V and 6 bases from J, with 9 bases between. Germline V gene sequence: CDR1 MNHEY, CDR2 SVGEGT. The CDR3 sequence is 12 residues long. For the CDR3, the DNA is TGTGCCAGCAGTTGGGGAGCAGATGGCTACACCTTC. Translating gives CASSWGADGYTF.

The chain uses TRBV5-1 and TRBJ1-4; 7 nucleotides align to TRBD1. The trim removed 2 bases at V and 4 bases at J, leaving 5 bases unmatched. Germline lookup yields CDR1 SGHRS and CDR2 YFSETQ. The CDR3 spans 15 residues. The CDR3 DNA follows: TGCGCCAGCAGCTTACAGGGGACATTTAATGAAAAACTGTTTTTT. This sequence encodes CASSLQGTFNEKLFF.

The rearrangement links TRBV21-1 to TRBJ2-3; the DNA was not compared with TRBD2, the D call given in the table. TRBV21-1 is classified as a pseudogene. This CDR3 has 15 residues. As DNA, the CDR3 is TGTGCCAGCAGCAAAGAGCGGGAGAACGCAGATACGCAGTATTTT. It translates to CASSKERENADTQYF.

The chain carries TRBV7-2 and TRBJ2-7, with D perhaps TRBD2 (5 bases). Germline CDR1 reads SGHTA; CDR2 reads FQGNSA. This CDR3 is 11 amino acids long. V was trimmed by 3 bases and J by 6 bases, leaving 6 bases between them. CDR3 nucleotides: TGTGCCAGCAGCTTGGGAGCCGAGCAGTACTTC. Protein product: CASSLGAEQYF.

This clone was counted only a few times. This rearrangement joins TRBV28 to TRBJ1-5; D is possibly TRBD1 (6 bases). The CDR3 loop spans 14 amino acids. The V end lost 4 bases, the J end lost 7 bases, and 14 bases lay between the germline ends. Germline CDR1 and CDR2: MDHEN and SYDVKM. This chain's CDR3 is CASSSNRDKQPQHF. In DNA, the CDR3 is TGTGCCAGCAGTTCTAACAGGGATAAGCAGCCCCAGCATTTT.

The chain has TRBV6-1 and TRBJ2-7; D is possibly TRBD1 (5 bases). The germline V gene encodes CDR1 MNHNS and CDR2 SASEGT. V lost 3 bases to trimming and J lost 5 bases, with 11 bases between them. CDR3 length: 13 residues. The CDR3 protein is CASSEPGRDEQYF. The CDR3 DNA reads as TGTGCCAGCAGTGAGCCCGGCAGGGACGAGCAGTACTTC.

V and J are TRBV20-1 and TRBJ1-1; TRBD1 aligns across 9 bases. Unmatched junction bases numbered 10, after V lost 3 bases and J lost 5 bases. CDR3 size: 15 residues. Germline CDR1 and CDR2: DFQATT and SNEGSKA (reference sequence). CDR3 bases: TGCAGTGCTAGTGGCCGACTACAGGGGGCAACTGAAGCTTTCTTT. It codes for CSASGRLQGATEAFF.

V and J are TRBV7-2 and TRBJ2-1, with TRBD2 matching over 11 bases. Germline V CDR1 and CDR2: SGHTA, FQGNSA. There are 14 residues in the CDR3. V was pared by 3 bases and J by 9 bases, with 4 bases of the junction left unmatched. The CDR3 DNA reads as TGTGCCAGCAGCTTCCTAGCGGGAGGACGTGAGCAGTTCTTC. Translating gives CASSFLAGGREQFF.

This clone was counted a few times. This chain uses TRBV5-8 with TRBJ1-5, with D possibly being TRBD1 (5 bases). The V and J ends lost 3 bases and 6 bases respectively, with 7 bases between them. Germline CDR1 SGHTS, CDR2 YDEGEE. The CDR3 covers 12 residues. The CDR3 region is CASSSRAQPQHF. The CDR3 DNA follows: TGTGCCAGCAGCTCCAGGGCTCAGCCCCAGCATTTT.

This clone was seen once. The rearrangement uses TRBV7-8 and TRBJ2-3, with 7 bases matching TRBD1. The CDR3 sequence is 15 residues long. Unmatched junction bases numbered 5, after V lost 3 bases and J lost 2 bases. Germline CDR1 SGHVS, CDR2 FQNEAQ. This chain's CDR3 is CASSFTGANTDTQYF. The CDR3 DNA is TGTGCCAGCAGCTTTACAGGGGCCAACACAGATACGCAGTATTTT.

The chain combines TRBV10-3 with TRBJ2-5; 8 nucleotides align to TRBD2. V lost 0 bases, J lost 5 bases, and 8 bases stayed unmatched. The germline V gene has CDR1 ENHRY and CDR2 SYGVKD. The CDR3 runs 16 residues. The CDR3 DNA is TGTGCCATCAGTGAGTCACGGGCGGGAGGTGTCGAGACCCAGTACTTC. It yields the protein CAISESRAGGVETQYF.

V is TRBV30 and J is TRBJ1-1; D is uncertain. The CDR3 contains 11 residues. The germline V and J ends were trimmed by 2 bases and 7 bases, with 8 bases remaining between them. CDR1 GTSNPN and CDR2 SVGIG come from the germline V gene (reference sequence). The CDR3 reads CAWSQRDEAFF. CDR3 DNA sequence: TGTGCCTGGAGTCAGCGGGATGAAGCTTTCTTT.

V usage is TRBV5-1 and J usage is TRBJ2-1, with 8 bases lining up with TRBD1. The germline V gene encodes CDR1 SGHRS and CDR2 YFSETQ. The CDR3 spans 17 residues. The trim removed 2 bases at V and 2 bases at J, leaving 9 bases unmatched. Here the CDR3 DNA reads TGCGCCAGCAGCTTCCGACCGACAGGGGAGACCTACAATGAGCAGTTCTTC. Translated, it gives CASSFRPTGETYNEQFF.

The chain carries TRBV7-9 and TRBJ1-4, with TRBD1 identical over 9 bases. This CDR3 is built from 14 residues. Germline V gives CDR1 SEHNR, CDR2 FQNEAQ (reference sequence). The V and J ends lost 3 bases and 7 bases, in that order; junction bases with no gene match: 3. In DNA, the CDR3 is TGTGCCAGCAGCTTGGGGACAGGGTCTGAAAAACTGTTTTTT. Its protein product is CASSLGTGSEKLFF.

The table lists this clone with a few counts. The V gene is TRBV6-6, the J gene TRBJ1-6; TRBD1 might be the D (5 bases). V lost 1 base and J lost 8, with 9 bases in between. Germline V gene sequence: CDR1 MNHNY, CDR2 SVGAGI (reference sequence). This CDR3 region has 14 residues. The CDR3 region has the DNA TGTGCCAGCAGTTACTTAGGGGCAGATTCACCCCTCCACTTT. This codes for CASSYLGADSPLHF.

The chain employs TRBV3-1 (or the pseudogene TRBV3-2) and TRBJ1-2, with a weak D call TRBD1 (5 bases). CDR1 and CDR2 (germline): LGHDT, YNNKEL (reference sequence). The CDR3 spans 12 residues. Trimming shortened V by 3 bases and J by 3 bases, and 5 bases separated the two germline ends. CDR3 amino acids: CASSHRDYGYTF. Here the CDR3 DNA reads TGTGCCAGCAGCCACAGGGACTATGGCTACACCTTC.

The V and J genes are TRBV5-6 and TRBJ2-2; TRBD1 matches 8 bases. CDR1 and CDR2 from the germline V gene are SGHDT and YYEEEE. V lost 3 bases to trimming and J lost 3 bases; unmatched junction nucleotides: 7. The CDR3 spans 16 residues. The CDR3 region is CASSSDRVVYTGELFF. The CDR3, as DNA: TGTGCCAGCAGCTCGGACAGGGTTGTGTACACCGGGGAGCTGTTTTTT.

V gene TRBV7-2 combines with J gene TRBJ2-1; D is undetermined. The length of the CDR3 is 15 residues. CDR1 and CDR2 from the germline V gene are SGHTA and FQGNSA. V was clipped by 2 bases and J by 2 bases, with 10 bases between them. The CDR3 protein is CASSLKVATYNEQFF. CDR3 DNA sequence: TGTGCCAGCAGCTTAAAAGTCGCTACCTACAATGAGCAGTTCTTC.

The V call is TRBV7-3, the J call TRBJ2-1; 10 bases fit TRBD2. After removal of 2 bases from V and 3 bases from J, the junction contained 1 base not matched to a gene. The length of the CDR3 is 15 residues. CDR1 and CDR2 (germline): SGHTA, FQGTGA. The DNA for the CDR3 is TGTGCCAGCAGCTTACTAGCGGGAGTCTACAATGAGCAGTTCTTC. This encodes CASSLLAGVYNEQFF.